Each of the 17 T cell receptor beta chains below was sequenced from the same sample in a study of blood T cell repertoires in COVID-19. Assay: immunoSEQ multiplex PCR; the TCRdb copy retains only in-frame clones and omits some. The table includes around 150,000 clones, around four fifths detected once. Material for sequencing was PBMCs or T cells enriched from blood (not recorded which). These receptors were collected from a man aged 50 to 59 who had recovered from COVID-19.

Regarding this clone: Its ends do not fully match the called genes, so a read error is possible. The chain uses TRBV19 and TRBJ1-2; the D gene is possibly TRBD1 (6 bases). Germline V lookup: CDR1 LNHDA, CDR2 SQIVND (reference sequence). The CDR3 runs to 11 residues. The CDR3 loop reads CASSIPGASVF. DNA of the CDR3: TGTGCCAGTAGTATTCCAGGGGCGAGCGTCTTC. Full variable domain (rest looked up from reference TRBV19 and TRBJ1-2): DGGITQSPKYLFRKEGQNVTLSCEQNLNHDAMYWYRQDPGQGLRLIYYSQIVNDFQKGDIAEGYSVSREKKESFPLTVTSAQKNPTAFYLCASSIPGASVFGSGTRLTVV.

CDR3 protein: CAWSGTGGRAPLHF. The CDR3 nucleotides read TGTGCCTGGAGCGGAACGGGGGGGCGGGCACCCCTCCACTTT. V gene TRBV30 combines with J gene TRBJ1-6; the D gene is possibly TRBD1 (6 bases). The germline V gene has CDR1 GTSNPN and CDR2 SVGIG (reference sequence). With 3 bases removed from V and 11 bases from J, the gap between germline ends came to 17 bases. There are 14 residues in the CDR3.

The chain recombines TRBV2 with TRBJ2-7; 7 nucleotides line up with TRBD1. The CDR3 is 11 residues long. From germline, CDR1 is SNHLY and CDR2 FYNNEI. V shed 8 bases and J 7 bases; nucleotides not matched to a gene: 5. This CDR3 reads CASEGAREQYF. The CDR3 DNA reads TGTGCCAGCGAGGGGGCAAGGGAGCAGTACTTC.

The rearrangement joins TRBV5-6 to TRBJ1-6; D not resolved. CDR1 SGHDT and CDR2 YYEEEE come from the germline V gene. V was trimmed by 4 bases and J by 10 bases, leaving 12 bases between them. CDR3 length: 13 residues. Written as DNA, the CDR3 is TGTGCCAGCAGCGGCCGCTCGATCTCACCCCTCCACTTT. Its protein is CASSGRSISPLHF. Variable domain in full (rest from reference TRBV5-6 and TRBJ1-6): DAGVTQSPTHLIKTRGQQVTLRCSPKSGHDTVSWYQQALGQGPQFIFQYYEEEERQRGNFPDRFSGHQFPNYSSELNVNALLLGDSALYLCASSGRSISPLHFGNGTRLTVT.

Of note for this clone: The same CDR3 arises from other DNA sequences in this sample as well. This chain uses TRBV3-1 (or the pseudogene TRBV3-2) with TRBJ1-5, with a tentative D call TRBD1 (6 bases). CDR1 and CDR2 from the germline V gene are LGHDT and YNNKEL (reference sequence). Trimming left V 6 bases short and J 4 bases short, with 10 bases between. The CDR3 loop spans 13 amino acids. DNA of the CDR3: TGTGCCAGCAGTCAAACAGGGAATCAGCCCCAGCATTTT. It yields the protein CASSQTGNQPQHF.

This chain connects TRBV25-1 to TRBJ1-1, with 7 bases matching TRBD1. This CDR3 has 13 residues. The V gene end was trimmed by 5 bases and the J gene end by 5 bases; junction bases not matched to a gene: 5. Germline CDR1 is MGHDK and CDR2 is SYGVNS. CDR3 residues: CASSPQGWTEAFF. Written as DNA, the CDR3 is TGTGCCAGCAGTCCACAGGGGTGGACTGAAGCTTTCTTT. Supplemented by reference TRBV25-1 and TRBJ1-1, the full variable domain reads EADIYQTPRYLVIGTGKKITLECSQTMGHDKMYWYQQDPGMELHLIHYSYGVNSTEKGDLSSESTVSRIRTEHFPLTLESARPSHTSQYLCASSPQGWTEAFFGQGTRLTVV.

The V and J genes are TRBV7-2 and TRBJ1-2; possibly TRBD1 for D (6 bases). CDR1 is SGHTA and CDR2 is FQGNSA in the germline V gene. The V gene lost 4 bases and the J gene lost 3 bases, with 12 bases spanning the gap. The CDR3 spans 14 residues. The CDR3 coding sequence is TGTGCCAGCAGCTCAACAGGGTTGGACTATGGCTACACCTTC. This gives the protein CASSSTGLDYGYTF.

The CDR3 reads CASSLQGPPMNTEAFF. For the CDR3, the DNA is TGTGCCAGCTCACTTCAGGGGCCACCCATGAACACTGAAGCTTTCTTT. The V call is TRBV18, the J call TRBJ1-1; TRBD1 is a possible D gene (6 bases). The germline CDR1 and CDR2 sequences are KGHSH and LQKENI. The length of the CDR3 is 16 residues. V dropped 4 bases and J dropped 0 bases, with 15 bases sitting between them. Drawing the rest from reference TRBV18 and TRBJ1-1, the complete variable domain is NAGVMQNPRHLVRRRGQEARLRCSPMKGHSHVYWYRQLPEEGLKFMVYLQKENIIDESGMPKERFSAEFPKEGPSILRIQQVVRGDSAAYFCASSLQGPPMNTEAFFGQGTRLTVV.

This clone was seen just once. The chain recombines TRBV14 with TRBJ2-5; 12 nucleotides align to TRBD2. J lost 5 bases, V lost 1 base, and 11 bases had no gene match. The CDR3 runs to 18 residues. Germline values: CDR1 SGHDN, CDR2 FVKESK. CDR3 DNA: TGTGCCAGCAGCCAAGGCCTACTAGCGGGGGGTCTAGGGGAGACCCAGTACTTC. This gives the protein CASSQGLLAGGLGETQYF.

CDR3: CASSPDRTGGQFF. The CDR3, as DNA: TGTGCCAGCAGCCCGGACAGAACGGGTGGGCAGTTCTTC. This rearrangement joins TRBV5-6 to TRBJ2-1; D may be TRBD1 (6 bases). Trimming removed 4 bases at V and 12 bases at J, with 17 bases between. The CDR3 has 13 amino acids. Germline V gene lookup returns CDR1 SGHDT and CDR2 YYEEEE.

The V call is TRBV5-5, the J call TRBJ1-2; TRBD1 matches at 9 bases. CDR1 is SGHKS, CDR2 YYEKEE, per germline (reference sequence). V gave up 4 bases and J gave up 2 bases; unmatched junction bases: 3. The CDR3 consists of 14 residues. The CDR3 is CASSAGTGNYGYTF. For the CDR3, the DNA is TGTGCCAGCAGCGCAGGGACAGGGAACTATGGCTACACCTTC.

The V gene is TRBV11-3, the J gene TRBJ2-7, with 8 bases identical to TRBD2. V dropped 1 base and J dropped 0; count of bases not matched to a gene: 5. Per germline, CDR1 SGHNT and CDR2 YENEEA. This CDR3 contains 16 residues. In DNA, the CDR3 is TGTGCCAGCAGCTTAGGGCGGGGGGTCTTCTCCTACGAGCAGTACTTC. It codes for CASSLGRGVFSYEQYF.

This clone was counted only a few times. The rearrangement uses TRBV4-2 and TRBJ2-2, with D uncertain. Trimming removed 1 base from V and 4 bases from J, with 10 bases in between. Per germline, CDR1 LGHNA and CDR2 YNFKEQ. This CDR3 region has 15 residues. DNA of the CDR3: TGTGCCAGCAGCCAAGGAGAGGCAGCCACCGGGGAGCTGTTTTTT. Protein sequence: CASSQGEAATGELFF.

This clone was picked up a small number of times. V and J are TRBV4-2 and TRBJ1-2; D perhaps matches TRBD1 (5 bases). Germline V gene lookup returns CDR1 LGHNA and CDR2 YNFKEQ. The V end was cut by 1 base, the J end by 2 bases, with 8 bases between. The CDR3 is 14 amino acids. CDR3 bases: TGTGCCAGCAGCCAAGGGGGCAGAAACTATGGCTACACCTTC. This encodes CASSQGGRNYGYTF.

This clone was recorded only once. The V call is TRBV7-9, the J call TRBJ2-2; TRBD2 aligns across 7 bases. This CDR3 comprises 16 residues. Germline CDR1 SEHNR, CDR2 FQNEAQ (reference sequence). V trimming: 3 bases; J trimming: 0 bases; junction bases outside the gene matches: 4. CDR3 region: CASSFPGLTNTGELFF. For the CDR3, the DNA is TGTGCCAGCAGCTTTCCGGGACTAACGAACACCGGGGAGCTGTTTTTT.

This chain uses TRBV3-1 (or the pseudogene TRBV3-2) with TRBJ2-7; 8 bases align to TRBD1. V was pared by 4 bases and J by 2 bases, with 7 bases of the junction left unmatched. Germline V gene lookup returns CDR1 LGHDT and CDR2 YNNKEL (reference sequence). The CDR3 runs 15 residues. CDR3 DNA: TGTGCCAGCAGCCTGACGCAGGGACAGGCCTACGAGCAGTACTTC. This encodes CASSLTQGQAYEQYF.

The chain carries TRBV12-3 or TRBV12-4 and TRBJ1-2, with a possible D match to TRBD1 (5 bases). The CDR3 is made up of 12 amino acids. V was cut by 1 base and J by 7 bases, with 7 bases left in between. CDR3 residues: CASSLGQFGYTF. The CDR3 nucleotides read TGTGCCAGCAGTTTAGGACAGTTTGGCTACACCTTC.